Below, one T cell receptor beta chain is given with its context. Its antigen is unknown. V was trimmed by 4 bases and J by 4 bases, leaving 10 bases between them. The CDR3 consists of 13 residues. From germline, CDR1 is SNHLY and CDR2 FYNNEI. The sample belongs to a study of T cell responses to AZD1222 COVID-19 vaccine. Whole-study results and caveats: The donor group comprised mostly white British people and more females; the analysis possibly underestimated clonal diversity. The repertoires were collected only after the peak T cell response.

Clones were read by immunoSEQ multiplex PCR, and TCRdb kept only the in-frame ones, dropping some. The sample carries tens of thousands of clones, 89% recorded once. This specimen was peripheral blood, taken on day 0 of AZD1222 vaccination. This chain uses TRBV2 with TRBJ1-2, with TRBD1 as a possible D gene (5 bases). This clonotype originated in an adult in good health. In DNA, the CDR3 is TGTGCCAGCAGTGGGGGCAGCCCCTATGGCTACACCTTC. It specifies CASSGGSPYGYTF.